This T cell receptor (beta chain) was sequenced for a study of graft-versus-host responses after intestinal transplantation. Study-level background: Recipients had multivisceral, liver-intestinal, or isolated intestinal transplants. Every transplant recipient was induced with anti-thymocyte globulin, then maintained on tacrolimus and steroids for two to three years.

Here immunoSEQ multiplex PCR was the method, and the copy in TCRdb shows in-frame clones only, minus some. The sample lists some 130,000 clones, 95% seen once, with around 3.3% in the top ten. About this clone itself: Its specificity is not known.

Study-wide results and limits: The marrow of recipients harbored GvH clones, and ileum or blood showed some of them first. With peak circulating GvH clone levels came an association with early post-transplant HvG declines.

CDR1 is MDHEN and CDR2 is SYDVKM in the germline V gene. Trimming left V 4 bases short and J 4 bases short, with 18 bases between. This CDR3 comprises 16 residues. This chain connects TRBV28 to TRBJ2-3, with D tentatively TRBD1 (6 bases). The TCR comes from a human donor who received an intestinal transplant. The sample here was unstimulated CD8+ T cells sorted from spleen or lymph node cells, taken before intestinal transplant. CDR3 loop: CASSSPGQSIADTQYF. In DNA form, the CDR3 reads TGTGCCAGCAGTTCCCCCGGACAGAGTATAGCAGATACGCAGTATTTT.